The 17 T cell receptor beta chains in this list originate from one sample, sequenced in a study of radiation and T cells in renal cell carcinoma. TCRdb's table, derived via immunoSEQ multiplex PCR, lists solely in-frame clones and lacks some. The repertoire has tens of thousands of clones, over 65% of them found once; the top ten carry roughly 6.1%. The time point is: baseline pretreatment blood. Regarding treatment: 15 Gy SBRT to primary tumor, nephrectomy 4 weeks later. The sequenced sample was blood, obtained from a patient whose treatment included radiotherapy and nephrectomy. Receptors were obtained from a man aged 60 to 69 with renal cell carcinoma.

This chain joins TRBV7-6 and TRBJ2-1; 7 positions match TRBD2. V trimming: 1 base; J trimming: 7 bases; junction bases outside the gene matches: 10. The CDR3 contains 16 residues. CDR1 SGHVS and CDR2 FNYEAQ come from the germline V gene. Written as DNA, the CDR3 is TGTGCCAGCAGCTTAGTCAGGGAGGGGTCCGGAAATGAGCAGTTCTTC. It is translated as CASSLVREGSGNEQFF.

This sequence joins TRBV29-1 and TRBJ2-3; TRBD2 matches 10 bases. The germline gives CDR1 SQVTM, CDR2 ANQGSEA. The V and J ends lost 4 bases and 4 bases, in that order; junction bases with no gene match: 11. This CDR3 spans 16 amino acids. CDR3 nucleotides: TGCAGCGTTGTTGGGGTTAGCGGGAGGTCGGCAGATACGCAGTATTTT. Its protein product is CSVVGVSGRSADTQYF.

At least ten counts were recorded for this clone. The chain combines TRBV4-3 with TRBJ1-2, with 7 bases that match TRBD1. Germline values: CDR1 LGHNA, CDR2 YSLEER. The CDR3 loop spans 15 amino acids. V lost 1 base to trimming and J lost 7 bases; unmatched junction nucleotides: 9. CDR3 sequence: CASSQGGQYPIGYTF. The CDR3, as DNA: TGCGCCAGCAGCCAAGGGGGACAGTACCCCATTGGCTACACCTTC.

This clone was detected once. The rearrangement uses TRBV6-5 and TRBJ2-7, with 12 bases aligning to TRBD2. CDR3 size: 14 residues. Per the germline V gene, CDR1 is MNHEY and CDR2 is SVGAGI. V shed 8 bases, J shed 7 bases, and the junction held 9 bases outside the gene matches. This CDR3 is CASSQTSGSGEQYF. The CDR3 DNA reads as TGTGCCAGCTCGCAGACTAGCGGGAGTGGAGAGCAGTACTTC.

The J gene is TRBJ2-3, the V gene TRBV7-2; 7 bases are a match to TRBD1. V lost 5 bases, J lost 1 base, and 9 bases stayed unmatched. The germline V gene encodes CDR1 SGHTA and CDR2 FQGNSA. This CDR3 region has 16 residues. The CDR3 region is CASSTRQGQGTDTQYF. DNA of the CDR3: TGTGCCAGCAGCACAAGACAGGGCCAAGGCACAGATACGCAGTATTTT.

V usage is TRBV18 and J usage is TRBJ2-2; tentative D call: TRBD2 (6 bases). The CDR3 spans 14 residues. Germline CDR1 reads KGHSH; CDR2 reads LQKENI. Trimming stripped 2 bases from V and 5 bases from J, with 9 bases between. CDR3 sequence (DNA): TGTGCCAGCTCACCAGGGGCGGGAACCGGGGAGCTGTTTTTT. The encoded protein is CASSPGAGTGELFF.

The chain joins TRBV7-8 to TRBJ2-3, with D uncertain. The CDR3 sequence is 12 residues long. V dropped 0 bases and J dropped 4 bases, with 2 bases sitting between them. The germline V gene has CDR1 SGHVS and CDR2 FQNEAQ. The CDR3 loop is CASSLAPDTQYF. The CDR3 coding sequence is TGTGCCAGCAGCTTAGCGCCAGATACGCAGTATTTT.

This clone was detected ten times or more. The chain carries TRBV25-1 and TRBJ1-1, with unresolved D. This CDR3 region has 9 residues. The germline CDR1 and CDR2 sequences are MGHDK and SYGVNS. The V and J ends lost 7 bases and 9 bases respectively, with 6 bases between them. CDR3 protein: CASTHKAFF. The CDR3 DNA reads as TGTGCCAGCACCCACAAAGCTTTCTTT.

This rearrangement joins TRBV2 to TRBJ2-2, with D unresolved. V was pared by 7 bases and J by 1 base, with 10 bases between. The CDR3 loop spans 14 amino acids. From germline, CDR1 is SNHLY and CDR2 FYNNEI. CDR3 in amino acids: CASTEVRNTGELFF. DNA for the CDR3: TGTGCCAGCACTGAGGTTAGGAACACCGGGGAGCTGTTTTTT.

This sequence joins TRBV19 and TRBJ1-5, with D hard to call. The CDR3 loop spans 13 amino acids. The germline V and J ends were trimmed by 7 bases and 4 bases, with 11 bases remaining between them. CDR1 is LNHDA, CDR2 SQIVND, per germline (reference sequence). The CDR3 nucleotides read TGTGCCAGTACCGGAACGGGTAATCAGCCCCAGCATTTT. Residues: CASTGTGNQPQHF.

This chain joins TRBV11-2 and TRBJ2-5; D call uncertain. CDR3 length: 11 amino acids. Germline V gives CDR1 SGHAT, CDR2 FQNNGV. The V end lost 5 bases, the J end lost 2 bases, and 3 bases lay between the germline ends. The CDR3 loop is CASSTQETQYF. The DNA for the CDR3 is TGTGCCAGCAGCACGCAAGAGACCCAGTACTTC. Full variable domain (outside the CDR3, taken from reference TRBV11-2 and TRBJ2-5): EAGVAQSPRYKIIEKRQSVAFWCNPISGHATLYWYQQILGQGPKLLIQFQNNGVVDDSQLPKDRFSAERLKGVDSTLKIQPAKLEDSAVYLCASSTQETQYFGPGTRLLVL.

The V and J genes are TRBV6-6 and TRBJ2-3; TRBD2 matches 7 bases. Germline V CDR1 and CDR2: MNHNY, SVGAGI (reference sequence). V lost 6 bases and J lost 0; bases outside the gene matches: 6. The CDR3 is 15 amino acids. This CDR3 reads CASSHSGVSTDTQYF. The CDR3 DNA follows: TGTGCCAGCAGCCACAGCGGGGTTAGCACAGATACGCAGTATTTT.

The V and J genes are TRBV4-3 and TRBJ2-7, with TRBD1 matching 9 bases. V lost 0 bases, J lost 2 bases, and 8 bases stayed unmatched. Germline V gene data show CDR1 as LGHNA and CDR2 as YSLEER. CDR3 length equals 17 residues. The CDR3 coding sequence is TGCGCCAGCAGCCAAGAGGGACGGGACAGGGTTCCCTACGAGCAGTACTTC. Its protein is CASSQEGRDRVPYEQYF.

The rearrangement joins TRBV7-9 to TRBJ1-2; D unclear. This CDR3 region has 16 residues. CDR1 and CDR2 (germline): SEHNR, FQNEAQ (reference sequence). The V gene lost 1 base and the J gene lost 4 bases, with 16 bases spanning the gap. The CDR3 protein is CASSLVRAHDRYGYTF. The CDR3, as DNA: TGTGCCAGCAGCTTAGTTCGGGCCCACGACCGCTATGGCTACACCTTC. The whole variable domain, filled in from reference TRBV7-9 and TRBJ1-2, reads DTGVSQNPRHKITKRGQNVTFRCDPISEHNRLYWYRQTLGQGPEFLTYFQNEAQLEKSRLLSDRFSAERPKGSFSTLEIQRTEQGDSAMYLCASSLVRAHDRYGYTFGSGTRLTVV.

The rearrangement links TRBV6-1 to TRBJ2-5, with D maybe TRBD1 (6 bases). Germline V gene sequence: CDR1 MNHNS, CDR2 SASEGT. Between the trimmed V and J ends, which lost 10 bases and 3 bases, there was a span of 21 bases. The CDR3 runs to 15 residues. The CDR3 DNA reads TGTGCCACTTTGCGATGGGGGCTGGGGAAAGAGACCCAGTACTTC. Translated: CATLRWGLGKETQYF.

The DNA of the CDR3 is TGTGCCAGCAGCGCGACAGGGTTTCGAAGTGGGGCCAACGTCCTGACTTTC. It is translated as CASSATGFRSGANVLTF. This chain links TRBV9 with TRBJ2-6; 7 bases line up with TRBD1. With V trimmed by 3 bases and J by 3 bases, 9 bases remained unmatched. The CDR3 is made up of 17 amino acids. Germline-derived CDR1 and CDR2 are SGDLS and YYNGEE.

The chain recombines TRBV9 with TRBJ2-7; D could derive from TRBD1 or TRBD2 (7 bases each). The V gene's germline CDR1 is SGDLS and CDR2 YYNGEE. This CDR3 has 15 amino acids. Trimming removed 0 bases from V and 3 bases from J, with 13 bases in between. CDR3 region: CASSVAGGAGYEQYF. DNA of the CDR3: TGTGCCAGCAGCGTAGCAGGGGGGGCCGGCTACGAGCAGTACTTC.